The 12 T cell receptor beta chains given below trace back to one sample, sequenced in a study of blood T cells in healthy people across ages. Through a sample-barcoded 5' primer and a J-beta primer mix, a second PCR was run for roughly 6 to 12 cycles. Each CDR3 protein gets one entry after TCRdb re-called the 5' RACE reads with MiXCR. The sample records roughly 900,000 distinct CDR3 sequences, 25% to 35% being singletons. The sequenced material came from blood. These receptors all come from a woman older than 75 in good health.

The chain is built from TRBV5-1 and TRBJ2-1; D remains ambiguous. The germline gives CDR1 SGHRS, CDR2 YFSETQ. This CDR3 region has 15 residues. Between the trimmed V and J ends, which lost 4 bases and 4 bases, there was a span of 15 bases. The CDR3 nucleotides are TGCGCCAGCAGCCACGATGTGGGCGCTTACAATGAGCAGTTCTTC. It codes for CASSHDVGAYNEQFF.

The chain combines TRBV28 with TRBJ2-3; weak D call: TRBD1 (6 bases). The CDR3 contains 12 residues. V lost 5 bases and J lost 8, with 11 bases in between. CDR1 is MDHEN, CDR2 SYDVKM, per germline. The CDR3 nucleotides are TGTGCCAGCAGTACCCAACAGGGTACGCAGTATTTT. Translated: CASSTQQGTQYF.

As regards this clonotype: A much larger clone sits a single nucleotide away, making a read error possible. The DNA for the CDR3 is TGTGCCAGCAGTGGCGGGTATAATTCACGCCTCCACTTT. It yields the protein CASSGGYNSRLHF. V is TRBV2 and J is TRBJ1-6; no clear D. The CDR3 contains 13 residues. Germline V gene lookup returns CDR1 SNHLY and CDR2 FYNNEI.

This clonotype was recorded at least ten times. The chain combines TRBV12-3 or TRBV12-4 with TRBJ2-1; 7 bases are a match to TRBD1. The CDR3 is 14 amino acids. V dropped 6 bases and J dropped 3; count of bases not matched to a gene: 5. The CDR3 here is CASSPGQFYNEQFF. CDR3 in DNA: TGTGCCAGCAGCCCGGGACAGTTCTACAATGAGCAGTTCTTC.

The rearrangement joins TRBV5-1 to TRBJ1-2; D is possibly TRBD1 (5 bases). V was trimmed by 6 bases and J by 4 bases, leaving 16 bases between them. CDR1 and CDR2 from the germline V gene are SGHRS and YFSETQ. CDR3 length: 14 amino acids. CDR3 protein: CASNRAGDSYGYTF. The CDR3 DNA sequence: TGCGCCAGCAACCGGGCGGGGGACTCCTATGGCTACACCTTC.

Worth noting for this clonotype: A read error may account for a junction end that differs from germline. This sequence joins TRBV28 and TRBJ2-1; TRBD2 agrees at 11 bases. The J call may be incorrect, as the DNA end agrees better with TRBJ2-7. Germline V gene lookup returns CDR1 MDHEN and CDR2 SYDVKM. The CDR3 runs 16 residues. In DNA form, the CDR3 reads TGTGCCGGCAGGCGCAACATAGCGGGGGGGCTAAATGAGCAGTACTTC. It codes for CAGRRNIAGGLNEQYF.

This clonotype was recorded at least ten times. This sequence joins TRBV6-4 and TRBJ2-5; D call uncertain. The germline gives CDR1 MRHNA, CDR2 SNTAGT. The CDR3 contains 13 residues. V was clipped by 8 bases and J by 5 bases, with 15 bases between them. CDR3 bases: TGTGCCAGCGTAGCTTCAAAGCAGGAGACCCAGTACTTC. Its protein is CASVASKQETQYF.

This clonotype was observed at least ten times. This chain uses TRBV12-5 with TRBJ2-1; a possible D gene is TRBD1 (6 bases). This CDR3 is built from 15 residues. V lost 5 bases, J lost 5 bases, and 16 bases lay in between. The germline V gene has CDR1 LGHNT and CDR2 FRNRAP. DNA of the CDR3: TGTGCTAGTGGTCTCGGACAGTTTGGCGACAATGAGCAGTTCTTC. It encodes CASGLGQFGDNEQFF.

This clonotype was recorded a few times. The chain combines TRBV24-1 with TRBJ1-5; 11 nucleotides line up with TRBD1. The J segment lost 5 bases and the V segment lost 1 base, leaving 3 bases of the junction unmatched. The germline CDR1 and CDR2 sequences are KGHDR and SFDVKD. The CDR3 is 16 residues long. The CDR3 DNA reads TGTGCCACCAGTGATTTACCGGGACAGGGGGATCAGCCCCAGCATTTT. Translation gives CATSDLPGQGDQPQHF.

The chain carries TRBV5-4 and TRBJ2-1; no reliable D call. Trimming shortened V by 3 bases and J by 6 bases, and 16 bases separated the two germline ends. Per the germline V gene, CDR1 is SGHNT and CDR2 is YYREEE (reference sequence). CDR3 length: 15 amino acids. CDR3 region: CASSSYNALGNEQFF. The CDR3, as DNA: TGTGCCAGCAGCTCTTATAATGCCCTTGGCAATGAGCAGTTCTTC. The full variable domain, with the rest looked up from reference TRBV5-4 and TRBJ2-1, is ETGVTQSPTHLIKTRGQQVTLRCSSQSGHNTVSWYQQALGQGPQFIFQYYREEENGRGNFPPRFSGLQFPNYSSELNVNALELDDSALYLCASSSYNALGNEQFFGPGTRLTVL.

The J gene is TRBJ2-2, the V gene TRBV9; 8 bases align to TRBD1. V lost 0 bases, J lost 1 base, and 8 bases stayed unmatched. The CDR3 has 18 amino acids. The germline V gene has CDR1 SGDLS and CDR2 YYNGEE. Here the CDR3 DNA reads TGTGCCAGCAGCGTAGAGTGGACAGGGAGAAAGAACACCGGGGAGCTGTTTTTT. Protein sequence: CASSVEWTGRKNTGELFF.

This chain joins TRBV6-1 and TRBJ2-3; 8 nucleotides line up with TRBD2. The length of the CDR3 is 16 residues. Germline CDR1 is MNHNS and CDR2 is SASEGT. With V trimmed by 3 bases and J by 2 bases, 7 bases remained unmatched. In nucleotides, the CDR3 is TGTGCCAGCAGTGATTACGGGGGGGGTAACACAGATACGCAGTATTTT. It encodes CASSDYGGGNTDTQYF.